The 21 T cell receptor beta chains below were found in one sample sequenced in a study of regulatory T cells in long-lasting Graves disease. TCR beta libraries were built with iRepertoire HTBI primers and Arm-PCR of CDR3 regions. MiXCR was run by TCRdb on the multiplex PCR reads, yielding one entry per CDR3 protein. The sample includes over 300,000 distinct CDR3 sequences, about 18% seen only once; the top ten take 29%. The time point is: persistent/refractory GD, antithyroid drugs over 5 years with positive TRAb. From PBMCs, RNA was extracted and then used to make the TCR library. Sequenced material: peripheral blood mononuclear cells (PBMCs), taken when the disease was refractory, from a patient treated with antithyroid drugs. The origin of the receptors is a female donor with Graves disease.

V and J are TRBV10-3 and TRBJ1-3, with TRBD1 identical over 7 bases. The CDR3 sequence is 15 residues long. Germline loops: CDR1 ENHRY, CDR2 SYGVKD. J was trimmed by 2 bases and V by 10 bases; bases with no gene match: 11. CDR3 sequence (DNA): TGTGCCACCACCCCCGGGACAGAGGCTGGAAACACCATATATTTT. Translation: CATTPGTEAGNTIYF.

The chain employs TRBV30 and TRBJ2-7; TRBD2 agrees at 13 bases. This CDR3 is 15 amino acids long. CDR1 GTSNPN and CDR2 SVGIG come from the germline V gene (reference sequence). V lost 1 base to trimming and J lost 2 bases; unmatched junction nucleotides: 2. CDR3 DNA sequence: TGTGCCTGGAGTGCACTAGCGGGAGGGCCCTACGAGCAGTACTTC. Its translation is CAWSALAGGPYEQYF.

The sample holds many counts of this clonotype. The chain employs TRBV10-1 and TRBJ2-5, with 7 bases matching TRBD2. The V gene end was trimmed by 6 bases and the J gene end by 1 base; junction bases not matched to a gene: 2. CDR3 length: 13 residues. Germline CDR1 is WNHNN and CDR2 is SYGVQD (reference sequence). CDR3 sequence (DNA): TGCGCCAGCAGCGGGACTATCCAAGAGACCCAGTACTTC. It specifies CASSGTIQETQYF.

This clonotype was recorded a few times. V usage is TRBV20-1 and J usage is TRBJ2-1; 9 bases are shared with TRBD1. Germline V lookup: CDR1 DFQATT, CDR2 SNEGSKA (reference sequence). The CDR3 covers 14 residues. V lost 7 bases, J lost 1 base, and 5 bases stayed unmatched. CDR3 bases: TGCAGTGTTGGACAGGGGATTTCCTACAATGAGCAGTTCTTC. This gives the protein CSVGQGISYNEQFF.

This clonotype has ten or more counts. The V and J genes are TRBV12-3 or TRBV12-4 and TRBJ1-4; 9 nucleotides line up with TRBD1. Trimming took 3 bases from V and 7 from J; bases not matched to a gene: 9. The CDR3 consists of 16 residues. CDR3 in amino acids: CASSFRRTGESEKLFF. Here the CDR3 DNA reads TGTGCCAGCAGTTTTAGGCGGACAGGGGAATCTGAAAAACTGTTTTTT.

Ten or more counts support this clonotype. The chain uses TRBV28 and TRBJ2-6; D unclear. This CDR3 is built from 15 residues. V was cut by 7 bases and J by 0 bases, with 10 bases left in between. Per the germline V gene, CDR1 is MDHEN and CDR2 is SYDVKM. CDR3 in amino acids: CASTTPSSGANVLTF. For the CDR3, the DNA is TGTGCCAGCACCACCCCCAGCTCTGGGGCCAACGTCCTGACTTTC.

This clonotype was recorded a few times. J is TRBJ1-6 and V is TRBV12-3 or TRBV12-4, with D tentatively TRBD1 (5 bases). Trimming took off 6 bases at V and 3 bases at J, with 15 bases between the two ends. This CDR3 comprises 16 residues. In DNA form, the CDR3 reads TGTGCCAGCAGAACACGGCGGGGCCTCTATAATTCACCCCTCCACTTT. This translates into CASRTRRGLYNSPLHF.

In its sample, this clonotype was seen many times. The rearrangement links TRBV7-9 to TRBJ2-5; TRBD1 agrees at 8 bases. V was pared by 5 bases and J by 1 base, with 6 bases of the junction left unmatched. Per the germline V gene, CDR1 is SEHNR and CDR2 is FQNEAQ (reference sequence). The CDR3 runs to 15 residues. CDR3 in DNA: TGTGCCAGCAGCAAAACGGACAGGGTCCAAGAGACCCAGTACTTC. Its translation is CASSKTDRVQETQYF.

V usage is TRBV4-1 and J usage is TRBJ2-1; 11 bases line up with TRBD1. Germline-derived CDR1 and CDR2 are MGHRA and YSYEKL. The CDR3 runs 13 residues. J gave up 7 bases and V 7 bases, and 3 bases lay outside the gene matches. CDR3 region: CASTWDRGNEQFF. CDR3 nucleotide sequence: TGCGCCAGCACCTGGGACAGGGGGAATGAGCAGTTCTTC.

Only a few counts were recorded for this clonotype. The chain has TRBV11-3 and TRBJ2-1, with 16 bases aligning to TRBD2. Per germline, CDR1 SGHNT and CDR2 YENEEA. This CDR3 is 14 amino acids long. V dropped 4 bases and J dropped 12; count of bases not matched to a gene: 3. CDR3 bases: TGTGCCAGCAGCTGGGGACTAGCGGGGGGGCGGCAGTTCTTC. Amino acid sequence: CASSWGLAGGRQFF.

As regards this clonotype: A read error may explain this, as a much larger clone is one base away. The rearrangement joins TRBV5-1 to TRBJ1-2; 9 nucleotides agree with TRBD1. Trimming cost V 6 bases and J 5 bases; bases outside gene matches: 8. The CDR3 spans 14 residues. Germline CDR1 and CDR2: SGHRS and YFSETQ. The CDR3 here is CASNRTGDGYGYTF. In DNA form, the CDR3 reads TGCGCCAGCAACCGGACAGGGGACGGTTATGGCTACACCTTC.

This clonotype was found many times. The chain's CDR3 is CASSYRTDNSPLHF. The CDR3 nucleotides read TGTGCCAGCAGTTACAGGACAGATAATTCACCCCTCCACTTT. J is TRBJ1-6 and V is TRBV6-2 or TRBV6-3, with D possibly matching TRBD1 (6 bases). The CDR3 is 14 amino acids. Looked up from germline, CDR1 is MNHEY and CDR2 is SVGEGT. Trimming left V 2 bases short and J 5 bases short, with 7 bases between.

The genes are TRBV6-9 and TRBJ2-3, with no clear D. CDR1 is MNHGY, CDR2 SVAAGI, per germline. This CDR3 is built from 13 residues. V lost 2 bases and J 5 bases, leaving 8 bases between the germline ends. The CDR3 spells CASSYTAIDTQYF. The CDR3 DNA reads as TGTGCCAGCAGTTATACTGCCATAGATACGCAGTATTTT.

This clonotype has a count of ten or more. This chain joins TRBV30 and TRBJ2-5, with D possibly being TRBD2 (6 bases). V lost 3 bases and J lost 1, with 15 bases in between. The CDR3 is made up of 15 amino acids. The V gene's germline CDR1 is GTSNPN and CDR2 SVGIG (reference sequence). CDR3 in DNA: TGTGCCTGGAGCCCCCGACTAGTGGTCCAAGAGACCCAGTACTTC. Its translation is CAWSPRLVVQETQYF. The full variable domain, in which reference TRBV30 and TRBJ2-5 provide the parts outside the CDR3, is SQTIHQWPATLVQPVGSPLSLECTVEGTSNPNLYWYRQAAGRGLQLLFYSVGIGQISSEVPQNLSASRPQDRQFILSSKKLLLSDSGFYLCAWSPRLVVQETQYFGPGTRLLVL.

In its sample, this clonotype was seen many times. The J gene is TRBJ1-2, the V gene TRBV12-3 or TRBV12-4; 7 bases are a match to TRBD1. This CDR3 is built from 14 residues. The trim removed 5 bases at V and 3 bases at J, leaving 6 bases unmatched. Written as DNA, the CDR3 is TGTGCCAGCAGTCCAGCCGGACAGGACTATGGCTACACCTTC. This translates into CASSPAGQDYGYTF.

V is TRBV5-1 and J is TRBJ1-1; the D gene is possibly TRBD1 (5 bases). This CDR3 comprises 14 residues. Trimming took 7 bases from V and 1 from J, leaving 14 bases between them. Germline lookup yields CDR1 SGHRS and CDR2 YFSETQ. CDR3 residues: CASAGEGGNTEAFF. CDR3 DNA sequence: TGCGCCAGCGCGGGGGAGGGAGGGAACACTGAAGCTTTCTTT.

This clonotype was found a few times. The chain combines TRBV11-3 with TRBJ2-3, with D possibly matching TRBD2 (7 bases). The CDR3 extends over 15 amino acids. The germline gives CDR1 SGHNT, CDR2 YENEEA. V was pared by 3 bases and J by 8 bases, with 18 bases between. The CDR3 is CASSLFRGGARTQYF. The CDR3 DNA sequence: TGTGCCAGCAGCTTGTTTCGTGGGGGGGCCCGTACGCAGTATTTT. Looking up the rest from reference TRBV11-3 and TRBJ2-3 gives the full variable domain: EAGVVQSPRYKIIEKKQPVAFWCNPISGHNTLYWYLQNLGQGPELLIRYENEEAVDDSQLPKDRFSAERLKGVDSTLKIQPAELGDSAVYLCASSLFRGGARTQYFGPGTRLTVL.

In this sample, this clonotype turned up a few times. V gene TRBV6-1 combines with J gene TRBJ2-2; TRBD1 aligns across 9 bases. V shed 6 bases, J shed 0 bases, and the junction held 8 bases outside the gene matches. The CDR3 consists of 17 residues. CDR1 and CDR2 (germline): MNHNS, SASEGT. Here the CDR3 reads CASRETGGSSNTGELFF. CDR3 DNA: TGTGCCAGCAGAGAGACAGGGGGATCGTCGAACACCGGGGAGCTGTTTTTT.

This clonotype occurred a few times. The chain is built from TRBV3-1 and TRBJ1-6, with D perhaps TRBD1 (5 bases). Germline CDR1 and CDR2: LGHDT and YNNKEL (reference sequence). This CDR3 has 15 residues. Between the trimmed V and J ends, which lost 0 bases and 9 bases, there was a span of 12 bases. The CDR3 reads CASSQERIRGSPLHF. The CDR3, as DNA: TGTGCCAGCAGCCAAGAGAGAATTAGGGGTTCACCCCTCCACTTT.

Remarks on this clonotype: This clone may be a read error of a much larger clone one base away. V and J are TRBV6-5 and TRBJ2-3; 7 nucleotides agree with TRBD1. The CDR3 extends over 17 amino acids. J lost 0 bases, V lost 4 bases, and 10 bases had no gene match. Germline assignment: CDR1 MNHEY and CDR2 SVGAGI. The CDR3: CASSCNPTGASTDTQYF. The DNA for the CDR3 is TGTGCCAGCAGTTGCAATCCAACAGGGGCTAGCACAGATACGCAGTATTTT.

This clonotype was observed at least ten times. This chain links TRBV27 with TRBJ2-4, with 8 positions matching TRBD1. This CDR3 is built from 21 residues. The trim removed 6 bases at V and 0 bases at J, leaving 22 bases unmatched. The germline gives CDR1 MNHEY, CDR2 SMNVEV (reference sequence). Here the CDR3 reads CASSLKYPGTGRTLAKNIQYF. CDR3 nucleotides: TGTGCCAGCAGCTTAAAATACCCCGGGACAGGTCGAACCCTAGCCAAAAACATTCAGTACTTC.